This T cell receptor (beta chain) came from a study of blood T cell repertoires in COVID-19. Study summary: PBMCs, B-cell-depleted T cells, or T cells provided the cDNA or gDNA that made up the material.

V was pared by 4 bases and J by 6 bases, with 22 bases between. This CDR3 region has 17 residues. Germline lookup yields CDR1 SGHNT and CDR2 YENEEA. Per the authors' pipeline: How many nucleated cells were present was estimated from reference gene primer amplification. The data were produced by immunoSEQ multiplex PCR, yet TCRdb's version contains in-frame clones alone and is incomplete. D and trimming come from the DNA, and the V and J calls and clone size come from that table. The sample yields roughly 34,000 clones, 75% to 90% seen once. The source material was peripheral blood. This TCR came from an elderly woman with active or convalescent COVID-19. This chain uses TRBV11-3 with TRBJ2-1; the D gene is possibly TRBD2 (6 bases). CDR3 sequence: CASSSNPGTGLANEQFF. CDR3 coding DNA: TGTGCCAGCAGCTCAAATCCCGGGACTGGACTCGCCAATGAGCAGTTCTTC.